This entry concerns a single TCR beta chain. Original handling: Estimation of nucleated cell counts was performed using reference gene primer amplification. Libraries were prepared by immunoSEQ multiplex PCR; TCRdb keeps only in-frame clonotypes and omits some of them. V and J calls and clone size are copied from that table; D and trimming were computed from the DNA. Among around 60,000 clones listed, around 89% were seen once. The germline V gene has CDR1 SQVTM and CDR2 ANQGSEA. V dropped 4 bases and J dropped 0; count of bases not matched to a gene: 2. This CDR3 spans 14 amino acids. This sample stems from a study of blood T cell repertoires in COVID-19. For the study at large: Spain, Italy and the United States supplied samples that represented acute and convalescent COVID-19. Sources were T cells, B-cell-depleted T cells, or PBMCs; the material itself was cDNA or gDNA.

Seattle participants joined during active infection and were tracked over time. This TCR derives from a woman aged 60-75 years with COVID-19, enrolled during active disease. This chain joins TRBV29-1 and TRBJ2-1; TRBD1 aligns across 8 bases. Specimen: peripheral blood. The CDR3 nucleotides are TGCAGCGTTGGACAGGGGACCTCCTACAATGAGCAGTTCTTC. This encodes CSVGQGTSYNEQFF.